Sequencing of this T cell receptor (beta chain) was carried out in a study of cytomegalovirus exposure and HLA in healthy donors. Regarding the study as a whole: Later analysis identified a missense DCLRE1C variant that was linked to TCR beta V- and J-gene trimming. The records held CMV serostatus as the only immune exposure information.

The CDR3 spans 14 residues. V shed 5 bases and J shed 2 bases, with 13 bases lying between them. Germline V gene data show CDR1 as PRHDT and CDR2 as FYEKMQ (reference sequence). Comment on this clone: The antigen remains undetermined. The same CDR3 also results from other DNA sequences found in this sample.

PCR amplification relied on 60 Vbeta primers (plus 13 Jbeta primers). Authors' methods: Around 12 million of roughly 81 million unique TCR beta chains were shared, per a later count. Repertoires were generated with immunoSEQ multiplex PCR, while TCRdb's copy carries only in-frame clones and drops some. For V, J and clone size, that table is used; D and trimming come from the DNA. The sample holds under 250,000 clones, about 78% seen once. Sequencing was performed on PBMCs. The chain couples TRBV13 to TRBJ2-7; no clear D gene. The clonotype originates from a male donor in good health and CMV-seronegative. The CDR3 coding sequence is TGTGCCAGCAGCCCTCGGTTAGCAGCCTACGAGCAGTACTTC. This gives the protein CASSPRLAAYEQYF.